The present entry profiles one T cell receptor (beta chain) with its context. Its antigen is unidentified. These data are taken from a study of T cell responses to AZD1222 COVID-19 vaccine. Some clones are missing from TCRdb's copy, which holds only in-frame ones; the method was immunoSEQ multiplex PCR. Here the sample spans about 72,000 clones, roughly 84% being singletons. Study-wide results and limits: Reportedly, close to half of spike-specific TCRs are directed against unmutated variant regions.

CDR3 length: 11 amino acids. V was shortened by 6 bases and J by 5 bases, with 7 bases between the two germline ends. The chain couples TRBV12-3 or TRBV12-4 to TRBJ2-5; the D gene is possibly TRBD1 (5 bases). The sequence was collected from an adult in good health. The sample was peripheral blood, taken on day 0 of AZD1222 vaccination. CDR3: CASSPGETQYF. CDR3 nucleotide sequence: TGTGCCAGCAGCCCAGGGGAGACCCAGTACTTC.